This passage covers 27 T cell receptor beta chains from one sample sequenced in a study of T cell changes during pregnancy in multiple sclerosis. Sequencing used immunoSEQ multiplex PCR; TCRdb keeps in-frame clones, though not all of them. The table lists approximately 90,000 clones, 94% of them singletons, with about 0.8% in the top ten. This sample comprised peripheral blood, obtained in the third trimester of pregnancy. All receptors come from a female donor with multiple sclerosis, enrolled in a pregnancy study.

This clone was found a few times. The chain combines TRBV7-9 with TRBJ1-4; D gene unclear. The germline V gene encodes CDR1 SEHNR and CDR2 FQNEAQ (reference sequence). The V end lost 5 bases, the J end lost 3 bases, and 4 bases lay between the germline ends. The CDR3 runs to 12 residues. CDR3 bases: TGTGCCAGCAGCCGAGCTAATGAAAAACTGTTTTTT. Its translation is CASSRANEKLFF.

The genes are TRBV5-4 and TRBJ2-7; 7 nucleotides align to TRBD1. After removal of 5 bases from V and 4 bases from J, the junction contained 6 bases not matched to a gene. The CDR3 has 13 amino acids. Per germline, CDR1 SGHNT and CDR2 YYREEE (reference sequence). Here the CDR3 reads CASRAPTGYEQYF. As DNA, the CDR3 is TGTGCCAGCAGAGCACCGACAGGGTACGAGCAGTACTTC.

The J gene is TRBJ2-7, the V gene TRBV27; 7 nucleotides match TRBD2. Trimming cost V 6 bases and J 4 bases; bases outside gene matches: 6. The germline gives CDR1 MNHEY, CDR2 SMNVEV (reference sequence). This CDR3 comprises 13 residues. CDR3 bases: TGTGCCAGCAGACTGACTAGCACTTACGAGCAGTACTTC. Translated, it gives CASRLTSTYEQYF.

This clone has a single count. The chain's CDR3 is CASSLTDTANTEAFF. Here the CDR3 DNA reads TGTGCCAGCAGCTTAACAGACACAGCCAACACTGAAGCTTTCTTT. This sequence joins TRBV7-9 and TRBJ1-1; D is undetermined. The CDR3 runs to 15 residues. Germline CDR1 and CDR2: SEHNR and FQNEAQ (reference sequence). The V and J ends lost 2 bases and 2 bases respectively, with 12 bases between them.

CDR3: CASSQGREGSYEQYF. As DNA, the CDR3 is TGCGCCAGCAGCCAGGGCCGGGAGGGATCCTACGAGCAGTACTTC. The chain recombines TRBV4-1 with TRBJ2-7, with 8 positions matching TRBD2. This CDR3 is 15 amino acids long. The ends lost 3 bases at V and 1 base at J; junction bases unmatched: 5. Germline CDR1 reads MGHRA; CDR2 reads YSYEKL.

The chain combines TRBV7-6 with TRBJ1-3, with 7 bases lining up with TRBD1. J was trimmed by 3 bases and V by 4 bases; bases with no gene match: 6. CDR1 and CDR2 from the germline V gene are SGHVS and FNYEAQ. The CDR3 is made up of 15 amino acids. As DNA, the CDR3 is TGTGCCAGCAGCTCAAGAGGGGGCAGTGGAAACACCATATATTTT. It encodes CASSSRGGSGNTIYF.

V gene TRBV18 combines with J gene TRBJ2-7; TRBD1 aligns across 7 bases. V lost 5 bases and J lost 2; bases outside the gene matches: 9. This CDR3 has 15 residues. Germline CDR1 and CDR2: KGHSH and LQKENI. The CDR3 is CASSIKTGFAYEQYF. CDR3 nucleotide sequence: TGTGCCAGCTCAATCAAGACAGGGTTTGCCTACGAGCAGTACTTC.

With respect to this clone: Other DNA sequences of this sample code for an identical CDR3. This chain uses TRBV4-2 with TRBJ2-1; TRBD1 might be the D (6 bases). This CDR3 region has 16 residues. Trimming pared 0 bases from V and 1 base from J, leaving 10 bases between. Per the germline V gene, CDR1 is LGHNA and CDR2 is YNFKEQ. DNA of the CDR3: TGTGCCAGCAGCCAAGATTGGACAGCTTCCTACAATGAGCAGTTCTTC. Protein: CASSQDWTASYNEQFF.

This chain joins TRBV2 and TRBJ2-7, with D possibly being TRBD2 (5 bases). Germline V CDR1 and CDR2: SNHLY, FYNNEI. The length of the CDR3 is 13 residues. With 11 bases removed from V and 3 bases from J, the gap between germline ends came to 17 bases. The CDR3 sequence: CAGSGGRGYEQYF. The CDR3 DNA is TGTGCCGGGTCCGGCGGGCGAGGCTACGAGCAGTACTTC.

This chain connects TRBV2 to TRBJ2-3, with a possible D match to TRBD2 (7 bases). The V and J ends lost 6 bases and 2 bases respectively, with 15 bases between them. The CDR3 loop spans 15 amino acids. The germline V gene has CDR1 SNHLY and CDR2 FYNNEI. This chain's CDR3 is CASRSQGGITDTQYF. The CDR3 DNA follows: TGTGCCAGCAGGTCACAGGGAGGGATCACAGATACGCAGTATTTT.

This chain connects TRBV5-1 to TRBJ2-2, with D maybe TRBD2 (6 bases). CDR3 length equals 17 residues. Germline V lookup: CDR1 SGHRS, CDR2 YFSETQ. The V end lost 5 bases, the J end lost 4 bases, and 21 bases lay between the germline ends. CDR3 in amino acids: CASSPRAGRQGTGELFF. The CDR3 nucleotides read TGCGCCAGCAGTCCTCGGGCGGGACGTCAGGGCACCGGGGAGCTGTTTTTT.

This chain joins TRBV6-5 and TRBJ2-1; 10 bases are shared with TRBD2. From germline, CDR1 is MNHEY and CDR2 SVGAGI. The junction had 7 bases not matched to a gene; V was cut back by 2 bases and J by 6 bases. The CDR3 is 16 amino acids. The CDR3 region has the DNA TGTGCCAGCAGTTACGGTCTAGCGGGAGTGGGCAATGAGCAGTTCTTC. It is translated as CASSYGLAGVGNEQFF.

The chain combines TRBV7-6 with TRBJ2-7; 10 bases map to TRBD2. Trimming removed 2 bases from V and 4 bases from J; junction bases left unmatched: 2. The CDR3 length is 14 residues. Looked up from germline, CDR1 is SGHVS and CDR2 is FNYEAQ. The CDR3 coding sequence is TGTGCCAGCAGCTTAACTAGCGGGGAATACGAGCAGTACTTC. It specifies CASSLTSGEYEQYF. The entire variable domain, with the rest obtained from reference TRBV7-6 and TRBJ2-7, is as follows: GAGVSQSPRYKVTKRGQDVALRCDPISGHVSLYWYRQALGQGPEFLTYFNYEAQQDKSGLPNDRFSAERPEGSISTLTIQRTEQRDSAMYRCASSLTSGEYEQYFGPGTRLTVT.

The rearrangement links TRBV6-5 to TRBJ2-1, with 9 bases matching TRBD2. The trim removed 6 bases at V and 8 bases at J, leaving 11 bases unmatched. The CDR3 extends over 15 amino acids. Germline V lookup: CDR1 MNHEY, CDR2 SVGAGI. The CDR3 reads CASSILAGPTDEQFF. Here the CDR3 DNA reads TGTGCCAGCAGCATCCTAGCGGGACCTACGGATGAGCAGTTCTTC.

The rearrangement joins TRBV19 to TRBJ2-4; perhaps TRBD1 as D (6 bases). Germline CDR1 and CDR2: LNHDA and SQIVND (reference sequence). The CDR3 extends over 16 amino acids. V was cut by 4 bases and J by 0 bases, with 13 bases left in between. CDR3 amino acids: CASSRTGILAKNIQYF. The CDR3 region has the DNA TGTGCCAGTAGTAGAACAGGGATATTAGCCAAAAACATTCAGTACTTC.

This clone has just one count. The chain carries TRBV19 and TRBJ2-1; possible D gene TRBD2, 7 bases. The germline V and J ends were trimmed by 7 bases and 4 bases, with 14 bases remaining between them. The CDR3 loop spans 14 amino acids. CDR1 LNHDA and CDR2 SQIVND come from the germline V gene (reference sequence). CDR3 loop: CASTSGGPYNEQFF. CDR3 DNA sequence: TGTGCCAGTACCTCGGGGGGCCCTTACAATGAGCAGTTCTTC.

The rearrangement links TRBV28 to TRBJ1-2, with D possibly matching TRBD1 (6 bases). V was clipped by 6 bases and J by 4 bases, with 21 bases between them. This CDR3 spans 16 amino acids. The germline V gene has CDR1 MDHEN and CDR2 SYDVKM. CDR3 DNA sequence: TGTGCCAGCAGCCCATTTAGACAGGTCAGGGGCTATGGCTACACCTTC. Translated: CASSPFRQVRGYGYTF.

The chain uses TRBV27 and TRBJ2-7; D ambiguous. The CDR3 has 13 amino acids. Per the germline V gene, CDR1 is MNHEY and CDR2 is SMNVEV (reference sequence). With 9 bases removed from V and 5 bases from J, the gap between germline ends came to 17 bases. This CDR3 is CASRSSQSHEQYF. The CDR3 nucleotides are TGTGCCAGTAGATCCTCCCAATCCCACGAGCAGTACTTC.

A few counts support this clone. This sequence joins TRBV2 and TRBJ1-1; unclear D gene. The CDR3 covers 11 residues. The ends were cut back, 7 bases at V and 4 bases at J, with 7 bases in the middle. Germline values: CDR1 SNHLY, CDR2 FYNNEI. CDR3 region: CASMGSTEAFF. The CDR3 DNA sequence: TGTGCCAGCATGGGGAGCACTGAAGCTTTCTTT.

The chain has TRBV7-9 and TRBJ1-5, with D unresolved. The length of the CDR3 is 15 residues. Germline V gene lookup returns CDR1 SEHNR and CDR2 FQNEAQ (reference sequence). V lost 7 bases, J lost 2 bases, and 15 bases lay in between. Written as DNA, the CDR3 is TGTGCCAGCACCGCGGAAGAGGGTGGCAATCAGCCCCAGCATTTT. This gives the protein CASTAEEGGNQPQHF.

J is TRBJ2-6 and V is TRBV5-1; D is uncertain. CDR3 length: 16 amino acids. CDR1 and CDR2 from the germline V gene are SGHRS and YFSETQ. V was trimmed by 0 bases and J by 0 bases, leaving 7 bases between them. The CDR3 reads CASSLDGVSGANVLTF. CDR3 DNA: TGCGCCAGCAGCTTGGACGGAGTCTCTGGGGCCAACGTCCTGACTTTC.

J is TRBJ2-1 and V is TRBV7-2; D possibly corresponds to TRBD1 (5 bases). This CDR3 comprises 13 residues. V was shortened by 9 bases and J by 7 bases, with 16 bases between the two germline ends. Germline CDR1 is SGHTA and CDR2 is FQGNSA. CDR3 sequence: CARWTLRTNEQFF. CDR3 nucleotide sequence: TGTGCCAGGTGGACACTGAGAACTAATGAGCAGTTCTTC.

This rearrangement joins TRBV30 to TRBJ2-3, with 8 nucleotides matching TRBD2. CDR1 GTSNPN and CDR2 SVGIG come from the germline V gene (reference sequence). Trimming at V came to 2 bases and at J to 2 bases, leaving 6 bases not matched to a gene. The CDR3 covers 15 residues. CDR3 region: CAWSLLAGSTDTQYF. CDR3 sequence (DNA): TGTGCCTGGAGTCTTCTAGCGGGTTCCACAGATACGCAGTATTTT.

This clone was detected a few times. The genes are TRBV28 and TRBJ2-7; TRBD1 matches 10 bases. Trimming removed 6 bases from V and 3 bases from J; junction bases left unmatched: 8. The CDR3 runs to 15 residues. Looked up from germline, CDR1 is MDHEN and CDR2 is SYDVKM. CDR3 nucleotide sequence: TGTGCCAGCAGCCTACCAGGGACAGGGGACTACGAGCAGTACTTC. Translation gives CASSLPGTGDYEQYF.

CDR3: CASSIDLDGDTQYF. The CDR3 nucleotides are TGTGCCAGTAGTATAGATCTAGACGGGGATACGCAGTATTTT. The genes are TRBV19 and TRBJ2-3; unclear D gene. This CDR3 has 14 residues. Germline V lookup: CDR1 LNHDA, CDR2 SQIVND (reference sequence). Trimming removed 0 bases from V and 6 bases from J, with 10 bases in between.

The chain recombines TRBV2 with TRBJ2-5; 10 bases are shared with TRBD2. The ends lost 6 bases at V and 9 bases at J; junction bases unmatched: 19. CDR3 size: 17 residues. Germline CDR1 is SNHLY and CDR2 is FYNNEI. The CDR3 bases are TGTGCCAGCAGGACCCCTCGGGAAAGCGGGAGGGCCAGGGCCCAGTACTTC. Its protein product is CASRTPRESGRARAQYF.

V gene TRBV14 combines with J gene TRBJ2-7; 7 positions match TRBD1. This CDR3 comprises 14 residues. Trimming took 3 bases from V and 5 from J; bases not matched to a gene: 7. Germline loops: CDR1 SGHDN, CDR2 FVKESK. For the CDR3, the DNA is TGTGCCAGCAGCCAGCACAGGGGAAGCAACGAGCAGTACTTC. This gives the protein CASSQHRGSNEQYF.